This passage covers 5 T cell receptor beta chains from one sample sequenced in a study of a mutant IDH1 vaccine in newly diagnosed glioma. The time point: week 47, end of study. What each vaccine dose contained was 300 ug of mutant IDH1 20-mer peptide, accompanied by topical imiquimod. Profiling relied on immunoSEQ multiplex PCR, and the TCRdb table lists in-frame clones only, not all of them. The sample has fewer than 55,000 clones; less than 70% are singletons. Their target antigens are unknown. The sample was peripheral blood mononuclear cells (PBMCs), taken from a glioma patient whose treatment included an IDH1 peptide vaccine. The receptors shown here come from a man between 35 and 55 years old with glioma. Some clones in this sample may be carry-over from other donors' samples.

This clone appeared a single time. A junction end diverges from the germline sequence, so it may reflect a read error. The rearrangement uses TRBV7-2 and TRBJ1-2, with unresolved D. The CDR3 runs to 13 residues. CDR1 is SGHTA and CDR2 is FQGNSA in the germline V gene. The CDR3 region has the DNA TGTGCCAGCAGCTTCCATACGCCTGGATCCAGCGTATTC. This sequence encodes CASSFHTPGSSVF.

V gene TRBV18 combines with J gene TRBJ2-5; D call uncertain. The CDR3 is 13 amino acids. Per the germline V gene, CDR1 is KGHSH and CDR2 is LQKENI. Trimming took 3 bases from V and 6 from J, leaving 11 bases between them. The CDR3 loop reads CASSPDVPKTQYF. Written as DNA, the CDR3 is TGTGCCAGCTCACCTGACGTGCCAAAGACCCAGTACTTC. The entire variable domain, with the rest obtained from reference TRBV18 and TRBJ2-5, is as follows: NAGVMQNPRHLVRRRGQEARLRCSPMKGHSHVYWYRQLPEEGLKFMVYLQKENIIDESGMPKERFSAEFPKEGPSILRIQQVVRGDSAAYFCASSPDVPKTQYFGPGTRLLVL.

There are a few counts of this clone. The chain carries TRBV9 and TRBJ2-2, with D possibly matching TRBD1 (6 bases). In germline, CDR1 is SGDLS, CDR2 YYNGEE. V was trimmed by 4 bases and J by 7 bases, leaving 17 bases between them. The CDR3 spans 15 residues. The CDR3 nucleotides read TGTGCCAGCAGCCCAAGACAGGTGGGCGACGGGGAGCTGTTTTTT. Translating gives CASSPRQVGDGELFF.

The chain combines TRBV2 with TRBJ1-1; the D gene is possibly TRBD1 (6 bases). This CDR3 is built from 18 residues. Germline CDR1 is SNHLY and CDR2 is FYNNEI. With 1 base removed from V and 0 bases from J, the gap between germline ends came to 18 bases. The CDR3 reads CASSEVSWSGAMNTEAFF. In nucleotides, the CDR3 is TGTGCCAGCAGTGAAGTCAGTTGGTCAGGGGCTATGAACACTGAAGCTTTCTTT.

The chain joins TRBV7-2 to TRBJ1-4, with TRBD1 matching over 8 bases. Germline loops: CDR1 SGHTA, CDR2 FQGNSA. J lost 6 bases, V lost 5 bases, and 8 bases had no gene match. The CDR3 totals 15 residues. CDR3 sequence: CASSLKDRVYEKLFF. The CDR3 region has the DNA TGTGCCAGCAGCCTAAAGGACAGGGTGTATGAAAAACTGTTTTTT.